This TCR beta chain appears in the sequencing data of a study of T cells in Graves' hyperthyroidism and ophthalmopathy. J lost 4 bases, V lost 5 bases, and 3 bases had no gene match. Germline CDR1 is SQVTM and CDR2 is ANQGSEA. There are 13 residues in the CDR3. RNA transcripts yielded amplified TCR beta CDR3 regions. TCR CDR3 underwent first-round RT-PCR with the HTBI primer set. MiXCR was run by TCRdb on the multiplex PCR reads, yielding one entry per CDR3 protein. Here the sample spans about 760,000 distinct CDR3 sequences, approximately 36% being singletons. This receptor was identified in a woman aged 35 to 49 with Graves' hyperthyroidism. The chain links TRBV29-1 to TRBJ1-2; 11 bases fit TRBD1. The sample comprised blood. This chain's CDR3 is CSVTGQGVYGYTF. The DNA for the CDR3 is TGCAGCGTTACGGGACAGGGGGTCTATGGCTACACCTTC.